These 11 T cell receptor beta chains came from one sample sequenced in a study of cytomegalovirus exposure and HLA in healthy donors. PCR amplification relied on 60 Vbeta primers (plus 13 Jbeta primers). Clones were read by immunoSEQ multiplex PCR, and TCRdb kept only the in-frame ones, dropping some. Of about 93,000 clones listed, roughly 72% are singletons. Sample: PBMCs. Source of these receptors: a man aged 25 to 40 in good health and CMV-seronegative.

J is TRBJ1-1 and V is TRBV10-3, with 11 bases aligning to TRBD1. This CDR3 contains 14 residues. Unmatched junction bases numbered 5, after V lost 8 bases and J lost 3 bases. The germline V gene has CDR1 ENHRY and CDR2 SYGVKD. The CDR3 region has the DNA TGTGCCATCGGACAGGGGGCAGGGGACACTGAAGCTTTCTTT. Its protein is CAIGQGAGDTEAFF.

V is TRBV7-2 and J is TRBJ2-2, with TRBD2 identical over 9 bases. This CDR3 contains 15 residues. Germline CDR1 reads SGHTA; CDR2 reads FQGNSA. The junction had 6 bases not matched to a gene; V was cut back by 5 bases and J by 5 bases. DNA of the CDR3: TGTGCCAGCAGCGTCTATAGCGGGGGAACCGGGGAGCTGTTTTTT. This codes for CASSVYSGGTGELFF.

This clone was recorded once. The chain combines TRBV14 with TRBJ1-6; 7 positions match TRBD1. This CDR3 has 16 amino acids. Germline trimming cut 0 bases from V and 8 bases from J; bases unmatched to any gene: 7. CDR1 is SGHDN and CDR2 is FVKESK in the germline V gene. CDR3 DNA sequence: TGTGCCAGCAGCCAAGAACAGGGGTTCGCGGATTCACCCCTCCACTTT. Its translation is CASSQEQGFADSPLHF.

The gene calls are TRBV5-6 and TRBJ2-5, with 11 positions matching TRBD2. With V trimmed by 1 base and J by 4 bases, 9 bases remained unmatched. Germline V gives CDR1 SGHDT, CDR2 YYEEEE. The CDR3 is 17 residues long. CDR3 sequence reads: CASSLWLAGGRGETQYF. CDR3 DNA sequence: TGTGCCAGCAGCTTGTGGCTAGCGGGGGGCCGGGGAGAGACCCAGTACTTC.

The chain links TRBV4-1 to TRBJ1-1; 9 nucleotides align to TRBD1. Per the germline V gene, CDR1 is MGHRA and CDR2 is YSYEKL. The length of the CDR3 is 16 residues. V was pared by 6 bases and J by 1 base, with 9 bases of the junction left unmatched. This CDR3 reads CASSYRPTGGNTEAFF. CDR3 coding DNA: TGCGCCAGCAGTTATAGACCGACAGGGGGGAACACTGAAGCTTTCTTT.

The gene calls are TRBV5-1 and TRBJ1-2; tentative D call: TRBD1 (6 bases). The CDR3 runs to 13 residues. The germline gives CDR1 SGHRS, CDR2 YFSETQ. V lost 4 bases, J lost 6 bases, and 13 bases lay in between. DNA for the CDR3: TGCGCCAGCAGCATATCAGGGGAGAATGGCTACACCTTC. It yields the protein CASSISGENGYTF.

The J gene is TRBJ2-1, the V gene TRBV30; 8 bases are shared with TRBD1. The V and J ends lost 4 bases and 5 bases, in that order; junction bases with no gene match: 16. This CDR3 is built from 17 residues. Germline values: CDR1 GTSNPN, CDR2 SVGIG (reference sequence). For the CDR3, the DNA is TGTGCCTGGAAATGGGACAGGCCACACAGCACACACAATGAGCAGTTCTTC. Its translation is CAWKWDRPHSTHNEQFF. Full variable domain (remainder filled in from reference TRBV30 and TRBJ2-1): SQTIHQWPATLVQPVGSPLSLECTVEGTSNPNLYWYRQAAGRGLQLLFYSVGIGQISSEVPQNLSASRPQDRQFILSSKKLLLSDSGFYLCAWKWDRPHSTHNEQFFGPGTRLTVL.

This sequence joins TRBV5-1 and TRBJ2-1; 9 nucleotides align to TRBD1. Trimming at V came to 4 bases and at J to 7 bases, leaving 9 bases not matched to a gene. Germline V gives CDR1 SGHRS, CDR2 YFSETQ. CDR3 length: 15 amino acids. The CDR3 here is CASSVSGTGMNEQFF. DNA for the CDR3: TGCGCCAGCAGCGTGTCCGGGACAGGGATGAATGAGCAGTTCTTC.

The rearrangement uses TRBV5-4 and TRBJ2-5; D perhaps matches TRBD1 (5 bases). Germline V gene lookup returns CDR1 SGHNT and CDR2 YYREEE (reference sequence). Trimming shortened V by 3 bases and J by 4 bases, and 13 bases separated the two germline ends. The CDR3 is 14 residues long. The CDR3 loop is CASSSTVYGETQYF. CDR3 bases: TGTGCCAGCAGCTCGACAGTCTATGGAGAGACCCAGTACTTC.

The chain links TRBV7-9 to TRBJ1-1; D is unclear. The CDR3 has 14 amino acids. Trimming removed 1 base from V and 6 bases from J, with 12 bases in between. CDR1 is SEHNR, CDR2 FQNEAQ, per germline (reference sequence). The CDR3 DNA sequence: TGTGCCAGCAGCTTAGGTATGGGCGGGCCTGAAGCTTTCTTT. This codes for CASSLGMGGPEAFF.

Concerning this clone: The sample contains more than one DNA sequence encoding this CDR3. The chain employs TRBV15 and TRBJ1-5; the D gene is possibly TRBD1 (6 bases). Germline CDR1 reads LNHNV; CDR2 reads YYDKDF (reference sequence). The CDR3 covers 15 residues. V shed 2 bases and J shed 2 bases, with 10 bases lying between them. CDR3 DNA: TGTGCCACCAGCAGAACAGGGTCCGGCAATCAGCCCCAGCATTTT. This codes for CATSRTGSGNQPQHF. Filled out from reference TRBV15 and TRBJ1-5, the complete variable domain reads DAMVIQNPRYQVTQFGKPVTLSCSQTLNHNVMYWYQQKSSQAPKLLFHYYDKDFNNEADTPDNFQSRRPNTSFCFLDIRSPGLGDTAMYLCATSRTGSGNQPQHFGDGTRLSIL.